The 15 T cell receptor beta chains given below trace back to one sample, sequenced in a study of T cell clonality in common variable immunodeficiency. Clones were read by immunoSEQ multiplex PCR, and TCRdb kept only the in-frame ones, dropping some. This repertoire holds 39,000 or so clones, and none appear only once. The specimen was peripheral blood mononuclear cells. Receptor source: a person aged 18 to 70 in good health.

In its sample, this clone was seen many times. Read coverage stops 3 residues before the CDR3 terminus; the germline J gene supplies the remainder. The chain uses TRBV6-2 or TRBV6-3 and TRBJ2-6; 10 bases line up with TRBD1. This CDR3 region has 17 residues. CDR1 MNHEY and CDR2 SVGEGT come from the germline V gene. After removal of 6 bases from V and 0 bases from J, the junction contained 5 bases not matched to a gene. Incomplete CDR3 DNA: TGTGCCAGCAGCCGGACAGGGGGGAACTCTGGGGCCAACGTC. This encodes CASSRTGGNSGANV. The entire CDR3 is CASSRTGGNSGANVLTF.

At least ten counts were recorded for this clone. The CDR3 end lies 3 residues beyond the end of the read and is filled in from the germline J gene. The chain has TRBV20-1 and TRBJ2-5; 7 bases are a match to TRBD1. This CDR3 contains 12 residues. CDR1 and CDR2 (germline): DFQATT, SNEGSKA (reference sequence). Germline trimming cut 2 bases from V and 4 bases from J; bases unmatched to any gene: 1. The part of the CDR3 DNA that was read is TGCAGTGCTAGATACAGGGGAGAGACC. Translating gives CSARYRGET. The full CDR3 protein reads CSARYRGETQYF.

Ten or more counts support this clone. Incomplete CDR3 DNA: TGTGCCAGCAGGGAATTAACAGGGGCTCGGCCC. It is translated as CASRELTGARP. The full CDR3 protein is CASRELTGARPLHF. The chain uses TRBV6-1 and TRBJ1-6; 7 bases fit TRBD1. The observed sequence ends 3 residues before the CDR3 terminus, with the missing tail filled in from the germline J gene. In germline, CDR1 is MNHNS, CDR2 SASEGT. The CDR3 loop spans 14 amino acids.

The sample holds many counts of this clone. The CDR3 goes on 3 residues after the read ends, and that part is filled in from the germline J gene. The rearrangement uses TRBV18 and TRBJ1-5, with D uncertain. CDR1 and CDR2 from the germline V gene are KGHSH and LQKENI. The CDR3 spans 13 residues. Trimming took off 3 bases at V and 9 bases at J, with 12 bases between the two ends. Here the CDR3 reads CASSPGVPGPQHF. CDR3 DNA, as far as it was read: TGTGCCAGCTCACCCGGGGTCCCGGGGCCC.

CDR3 sequence: CASSLGPGGGGDTYTF. The CDR3 DNA, read in part, is TGTGCCAGCAGCTTAGGCCCTGGGGGCGGGGGCGATACC. The chain carries TRBV7-6 and TRBJ1-2, with D perhaps matching TRBD1 (6 bases). Read coverage stops 3 residues before the CDR3 terminus; the germline J gene supplies the remainder. This CDR3 has 16 amino acids. The V gene's germline CDR1 is SGHVS and CDR2 FNYEAQ.

As concerns this clone: The CDR3 end falls 3 residues outside the read, so it is completed with the germline J gene. The genes are TRBV6-1 and TRBJ1-6; weak D call: TRBD1 (5 bases). Germline loops: CDR1 MNHNS, CDR2 SASEGT. V dropped 4 bases and J dropped 5 bases, with 9 bases sitting between them. The CDR3 has 14 residues. Here the CDR3 reads CASSAQGDNSPLHF. The covered CDR3 bases are TGTGCCAGCAGTGCCCAGGGTGATAATTCACCC.

This clone was seen many times. The DNA read from the CDR3 is TGTGCCAGCAGCCAGATCCAGGGGATCTATTTGCAGCCC. Translation gives CASSQIQGIYLQP. The CDR3 in its entirety is CASSQIQGIYLQPQHF. This chain connects TRBV4-2 to TRBJ1-5; D might be TRBD1 (6 bases). The CDR3 end lies 3 residues beyond the end of the read and is filled in from the germline J gene. The CDR3 extends over 16 amino acids. The V and J ends lost 3 bases and 7 bases respectively, with 19 bases between them. The germline CDR1 and CDR2 sequences are LGHNA and YNFKEQ.

This clone was observed a few times. The read terminates 3 residues before the CDR3 end, so the remaining end is supplied by the germline J gene. This chain connects TRBV10-3 to TRBJ2-7, with TRBD2 matching 14 bases. The V and J ends lost 7 bases and 3 bases, in that order; junction bases with no gene match: 2. Germline-derived CDR1 and CDR2 are ENHRY and SYGVKD. The CDR3 runs 14 residues. Incomplete CDR3 DNA: TGTGCCATCACGGGGACTAGCGGGGGCTACGAG. Its protein is CAITGTSGGYE. The CDR3 reads in full as CAITGTSGGYEQYF.

Worth noting for this clone: The CDR3 goes on 3 residues after the read ends, and that part is filled in from the germline J gene. The same CDR3 also results from other DNA sequences found in this sample. V gene TRBV18 combines with J gene TRBJ1-4, with 8 bases matching TRBD1. After removal of 1 base from V and 3 bases from J, the junction contained 7 bases not matched to a gene. The germline V gene has CDR1 KGHSH and CDR2 LQKENI. The CDR3 extends over 17 amino acids. Incomplete CDR3 DNA: TGTGCCAGCTCACCACGTCAGGGGGCGTTTGCTAATGAAAAA. Encoded protein: CASSPRQGAFANEK. The whole CDR3 protein is CASSPRQGAFANEKLFF.

There are many counts of this clone. The read terminates 3 residues before the CDR3 end, so the remaining end is supplied by the germline J gene. The rearrangement uses TRBV14 and TRBJ2-1; 7 bases fit TRBD2. V dropped 1 base and J dropped 6; count of bases not matched to a gene: 3. This CDR3 region has 14 residues. CDR1 is SGHDN, CDR2 FVKESK, per germline. CDR3 sequence: CASSQGLAGNEQFF. The sequenced CDR3 bases are TGTGCCAGCAGCCAAGGACTAGCCGGCAATGAG.

This clone was recorded at least ten times. This CDR3 is CASTPSGRGTDTQYF. The CDR3 DNA, read in part, is TGTGCCAGTACACCAAGCGGGAGAGGCACAGATACG. The chain couples TRBV28 to TRBJ2-3; 8 positions agree with TRBD2. Read sequence stops 3 residues before the CDR3 end, and the germline J gene provides the missing end. Per the germline V gene, CDR1 is MDHEN and CDR2 is SYDVKM. Germline trimming cut 9 bases from V and 1 base from J; bases unmatched to any gene: 9. The CDR3 runs 15 residues.

Many counts were recorded for this clone. The read ends 3 residues early relative to the CDR3; the germline J gene fills the gap. The V and J genes are TRBV5-4 and TRBJ2-1; no firm D call. Germline CDR1 SGHNT, CDR2 YYREEE (reference sequence). V lost 2 bases and J 5 bases, leaving 14 bases between the germline ends. The CDR3 is 15 amino acids. The CDR3 protein is CASSFWQQANNEQFF. Partial CDR3 DNA: TGTGCCAGCAGCTTTTGGCAGCAGGCTAACAATGAG.

This clone was found many times. The CDR3 end falls 3 residues outside the read, so it is completed with the germline J gene. The chain combines TRBV28 with TRBJ2-3; 8 bases are a match to TRBD2. There are 15 residues in the CDR3. Germline V gene sequence: CDR1 MDHEN, CDR2 SYDVKM. With V trimmed by 9 bases and J by 2 bases, 10 bases remained unmatched. CDR3 loop: CASSQREINTDTQYF. The CDR3 bases that were read are TGTGCCAGTTCGCAGCGGGAGATTAACACAGATACG.

The sample holds many counts of this clone. The read stops 3 residues short of the end of the CDR3; the missing end is completed from the germline J gene. The J gene is TRBJ1-6, the V gene TRBV28, with TRBD1 matching over 7 bases. This CDR3 is built from 16 residues. The germline V gene has CDR1 MDHEN and CDR2 SYDVKM. With V trimmed by 5 bases and J by 0 bases, 4 bases remained unmatched. CDR3 region: CASSTGTDSYNSPLHF. CDR3 DNA (partial): TGTGCCAGCAGTACAGGGACAGACTCCTATAATTCACCC. Using reference TRBV28 and TRBJ1-6 for the parts outside the CDR3, the full variable domain is DVKVTQSSRYLVKRTGEKVFLECVQDMDHENMFWYRQDPGLGLRLIYFSYDVKMKEKGDIPEGYSVSREKKERFSLILESASTNQTSMYLCASSTGTDSYNSPLHFGNGTRLTVT.

This clone came up many times. The observed sequence ends 3 residues before the CDR3 terminus, with the missing tail filled in from the germline J gene. V is TRBV27 and J is TRBJ2-2; TRBD1 aligns across 8 bases. This CDR3 comprises 15 residues. Trimming at V came to 4 bases and at J to 4 bases, leaving 5 bases not matched to a gene. Germline CDR1 and CDR2: MNHEY and SMNVEV (reference sequence). The CDR3 bases that were read are TGTGCCAGCAGTTCGCAGGGGGCCCTCACCGGGGAG. It encodes CASSSQGALTGE. The whole CDR3 protein is CASSSQGALTGELFF.